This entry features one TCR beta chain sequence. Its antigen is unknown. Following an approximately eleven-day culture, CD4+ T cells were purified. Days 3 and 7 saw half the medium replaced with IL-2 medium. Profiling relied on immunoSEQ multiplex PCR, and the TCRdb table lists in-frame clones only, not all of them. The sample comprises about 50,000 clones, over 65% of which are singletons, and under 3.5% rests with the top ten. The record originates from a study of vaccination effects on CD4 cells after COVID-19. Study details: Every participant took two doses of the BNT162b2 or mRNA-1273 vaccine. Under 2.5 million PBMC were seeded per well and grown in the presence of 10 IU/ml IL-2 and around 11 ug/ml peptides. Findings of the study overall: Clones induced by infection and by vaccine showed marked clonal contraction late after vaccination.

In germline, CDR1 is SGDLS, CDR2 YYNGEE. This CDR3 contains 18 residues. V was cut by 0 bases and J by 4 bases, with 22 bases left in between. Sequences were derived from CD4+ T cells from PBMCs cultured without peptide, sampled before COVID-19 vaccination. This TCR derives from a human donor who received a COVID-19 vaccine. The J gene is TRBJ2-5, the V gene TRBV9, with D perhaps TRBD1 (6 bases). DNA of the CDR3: TGTGCCAGCAGCGTAGGATCCGCAGCGACAGGCCTAAGAGAGACCCAGTACTTC. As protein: CASSVGSAATGLRETQYF.